Sequencing of this T cell receptor beta chain was carried out in a study of blood T cell repertoires in COVID-19. The wider study: Nucleic acid was either cDNA or gDNA, and it came from T cells, B-cell-depleted T cells, or PBMCs.

After removal of 5 bases from V and 8 bases from J, the junction contained 13 bases not matched to a gene. Germline V CDR1 and CDR2: SGHNT, YENEEA. CDR3 length equals 15 residues. While infection was still active, Seattle patients were enrolled and then followed longitudinally. Method: immunoSEQ multiplex PCR; TCRdb's copy keeps in-frame clones and lacks some. The sample lists around 300,000 clones; 90% were seen once. J is TRBJ1-2 and V is TRBV11-3, with 8 bases matching TRBD1. The receptor was isolated from a woman between 50 and 59 years old with COVID-19, enrolled during active disease. Sequenced sample: peripheral blood. Here the CDR3 DNA reads TGTGCCAGCAGCCAGGGGGCTATATCGAGGAACGGCTACACCTTC. It yields the protein CASSQGAISRNGYTF.